A single sample gave rise to the 21 T cell receptor beta chains below, sequenced in a study of cytomegalovirus exposure and HLA in healthy donors. Clones were read by immunoSEQ multiplex PCR, and TCRdb kept only the in-frame ones, dropping some. The data hold 250,000 or so clones, with around nine tenths observed a single time. The sample consisted of PBMCs. These receptors all stem from a young man in good health and CMV-seronegative.

This clone was found a few times. The chain links TRBV27 to TRBJ2-7; 11 bases are shared with TRBD2. Germline lookup yields CDR1 MNHEY and CDR2 SMNVEV (reference sequence). With V trimmed by 6 bases and J by 2 bases, 3 bases remained unmatched. The CDR3 covers 14 residues. The CDR3 DNA reads TGTGCCAGCAGAATAGCGGGAGGGGCCTACGAGCAGTACTTC. Residues: CASRIAGGAYEQYF.

The chain is built from TRBV28 and TRBJ1-5; possible D gene TRBD1, 5 bases. V lost 4 bases to trimming and J lost 1 base, with 8 bases between them. The CDR3 length is 14 residues. CDR1 MDHEN and CDR2 SYDVKM come from the germline V gene. The CDR3 reads CASSWGLSNQPQHF. The CDR3 region has the DNA TGTGCCAGCAGTTGGGGACTCAGCAATCAGCCCCAGCATTTT. The entire variable domain, with the rest obtained from reference TRBV28 and TRBJ1-5, is as follows: DVKVTQSSRYLVKRTGEKVFLECVQDMDHENMFWYRQDPGLGLRLIYFSYDVKMKEKGDIPEGYSVSREKKERFSLILESASTNQTSMYLCASSWGLSNQPQHFGDGTRLSIL.

This clone was recorded once. The genes are TRBV9 and TRBJ2-3, with TRBD2 identical over 7 bases. The germline gives CDR1 SGDLS, CDR2 YYNGEE. V lost 3 bases and J lost 2; bases outside the gene matches: 3. The CDR3 has 14 amino acids. In DNA, the CDR3 is TGTGCCAGCAGCGCCGGACTAGACACAGATACGCAGTATTTT. Translating gives CASSAGLDTDTQYF.

The V gene is TRBV10-2, the J gene TRBJ2-1; D is uncertain. V gave up 0 bases and J gave up 4 bases, with 13 bases separating them. This CDR3 has 16 amino acids. Germline CDR1 is WSHSY and CDR2 is SAAADI. The CDR3 protein is CASSESGEAEYNEQFF. CDR3 nucleotide sequence: TGCGCCAGCAGTGAGTCTGGTGAGGCTGAATACAATGAGCAGTTCTTC.

V gene TRBV19 combines with J gene TRBJ1-4; no definite D call. V gave up 5 bases and J gave up 7 bases, with 17 bases separating them. The CDR3 sequence is 15 residues long. Germline V CDR1 and CDR2: LNHDA, SQIVND (reference sequence). The CDR3 region is CASSSRTAKGEKLFF. The CDR3, as DNA: TGTGCCAGTAGTTCCCGGACTGCGAAGGGTGAAAAACTGTTTTTT.

The chain combines TRBV4-1 with TRBJ1-1; a weak D match, TRBD1 (6 bases). The CDR3 runs to 14 residues. V lost 4 bases and J 0 bases, leaving 9 bases between the germline ends. Looked up from germline, CDR1 is MGHRA and CDR2 is YSYEKL. CDR3 protein: CASSPGVLNTEAFF. The CDR3 DNA reads as TGCGCCAGCAGCCCAGGGGTCCTGAACACTGAAGCTTTCTTT.

V gene TRBV27 combines with J gene TRBJ2-2, with D tentatively TRBD2 (5 bases). With 6 bases removed from V and 6 bases from J, the gap between germline ends came to 11 bases. Germline V CDR1 and CDR2: MNHEY, SMNVEV (reference sequence). The CDR3 contains 13 residues. CDR3 amino acids: CASRPEGPGELFF. CDR3 nucleotides: TGTGCCAGCAGACCTGAGGGTCCCGGGGAGCTGTTTTTT.

The chain employs TRBV5-1 and TRBJ2-7; D is perhaps TRBD2 (6 bases). The germline V gene has CDR1 SGHRS and CDR2 YFSETQ. CDR3 length equals 13 residues. Trimming took 2 bases from V and 3 from J, leaving 9 bases between them. The CDR3 region has the DNA TGCGCCAGCAGCTTTGGAGGGGTCTACGAGCAGTACTTC. It translates to CASSFGGVYEQYF.

The rearrangement links TRBV28 to TRBJ1-5, with D perhaps matching TRBD1 (6 bases). V shed 4 bases and J shed 3 bases, with 16 bases lying between them. This CDR3 contains 16 residues. Per germline, CDR1 MDHEN and CDR2 SYDVKM. The CDR3 DNA reads TGTGCCAGCAGTTCCGGCCTACAGGGTCCCAATCAGCCCCAGCATTTT. This gives the protein CASSSGLQGPNQPQHF.

The chain has TRBV6-5 and TRBJ2-2; D unresolved. V shed 2 bases and J shed 7 bases, with 5 bases lying between them. This CDR3 region has 12 residues. Germline lookup yields CDR1 MNHEY and CDR2 SVGAGI. The CDR3 sequence: CASSYVGGELFF. CDR3 nucleotide sequence: TGTGCCAGCAGTTACGTCGGCGGGGAGCTGTTTTTT.

The rearrangement links TRBV13 to TRBJ2-5, with TRBD1 matching 7 bases. V lost 5 bases, J lost 3 bases, and 6 bases stayed unmatched. Germline CDR1 reads PRHDT; CDR2 reads FYEKMQ (reference sequence). This CDR3 has 14 residues. In DNA, the CDR3 is TGTGCCAGCAGCCGAGGGACAGTCGAAGAGACCCAGTACTTC. It specifies CASSRGTVEETQYF.

This chain connects TRBV5-1 to TRBJ2-7; no reliable D call. Germline V gene sequence: CDR1 SGHRS, CDR2 YFSETQ. The CDR3 has 12 amino acids. V was pared by 5 bases and J by 2 bases, with 8 bases between. The CDR3 bases are TGCGCCAGCAGTCTGAGTCCCTACGAGCAGTACTTC. It is translated as CASSLSPYEQYF.

The genes are TRBV23-1 and TRBJ2-7; D unclear. TRBV23-1 is an ORF, and what it does is uncertain. CDR3 size: 13 residues. V gave up 2 bases and J gave up 7 bases, with 12 bases separating them. Here the CDR3 reads CASSQGQDPEQYF. CDR3 DNA: TGCGCCAGCAGTCAAGGCCAGGATCCAGAGCAGTACTTC.

The chain has TRBV6-1 and TRBJ2-2; D perhaps matches TRBD1 (6 bases). The CDR3 covers 17 residues. With 4 bases removed from V and 0 bases from J, the gap between germline ends came to 15 bases. The germline V gene has CDR1 MNHNS and CDR2 SASEGT. CDR3 coding DNA: TGTGCCAGCAGTGCAGAGCTAAGACAGGCGAACACCGGGGAGCTGTTTTTT. Residues: CASSAELRQANTGELFF.

This clone has a single count. The V gene is TRBV7-3, the J gene TRBJ2-1; possibly TRBD2 for D (6 bases). The germline gives CDR1 SGHTA, CDR2 FQGTGA. V shed 5 bases and J shed 6 bases, with 14 bases lying between them. The CDR3 is made up of 14 amino acids. The chain's CDR3 is CASSPTRDSNEQFF. The CDR3 DNA sequence: TGTGCCAGCAGCCCTACGAGGGACTCCAATGAGCAGTTCTTC.

This chain joins TRBV13 and TRBJ2-5; D gene uncertain. The V and J ends lost 3 bases and 3 bases respectively, with 14 bases between them. CDR3 length equals 15 residues. Germline CDR1 is PRHDT and CDR2 is FYEKMQ (reference sequence). This CDR3 reads CASSFRSITEETQYF. The CDR3 bases are TGTGCCAGCAGCTTTCGTTCGATCACTGAAGAGACCCAGTACTTC.

The chain couples TRBV7-9 to TRBJ1-4; the D gene is possibly TRBD1 (5 bases). This CDR3 spans 15 amino acids. V lost 3 bases and J lost 1, with 9 bases in between. Germline lookup yields CDR1 SEHNR and CDR2 FQNEAQ (reference sequence). The CDR3 DNA reads TGTGCCAGCAGCTTGCAGGGCTTAACTAATGAAAAACTGTTTTTT. Protein sequence: CASSLQGLTNEKLFF.

The CDR3 nucleotides are TGCGCCAGCAGTGAGGGAGGGTTGGGGTACTTC. This sequence encodes CASSEGGLGYF. The chain recombines TRBV10-2 with TRBJ2-7; a weak D match, TRBD2 (6 bases). V lost 2 bases and J 12 bases, leaving 11 bases between the germline ends. In germline, CDR1 is WSHSY, CDR2 SAAADI. The CDR3 covers 11 residues.

The V call is TRBV7-2, the J call TRBJ2-1, with a possible D match to TRBD1 (5 bases). Trimming left V 2 bases short and J 0 bases short, with 11 bases between. Germline CDR1 reads SGHTA; CDR2 reads FQGNSA. This CDR3 region has 16 residues. CDR3 nucleotides: TGTGCCAGCAGCTTAAGGGGCCCCAGCTCCTACAATGAGCAGTTCTTC. Translated, it gives CASSLRGPSSYNEQFF.

The V and J genes are TRBV6-4 and TRBJ1-5; 9 bases align to TRBD1. V was pared by 9 bases and J by 6 bases, with 6 bases of the junction left unmatched. Germline CDR1 and CDR2: MRHNA and SNTAGT. The CDR3 length is 13 residues. CDR3 DNA: TGTGCCAGAAACAGGGGGCAAAGTCAGCCCCAGCATTTT. Amino acids: CARNRGQSQPQHF.

The chain combines TRBV4-3 with TRBJ2-5, with 10 bases matching TRBD1. The V gene's germline CDR1 is LGHNA and CDR2 YSLEER. The CDR3 contains 17 residues. Unmatched junction bases numbered 11, after V lost 0 bases and J lost 7 bases. For the CDR3, the DNA is TGCGCCAGCAGCCAAGAGGGGACAGGGGAGAGGCTCGGGACCCAGTACTTC. It translates to CASSQEGTGERLGTQYF.